Below are 5 T cell receptor beta chains sequenced from a single sample in a study of CD8 T cells in acute hepatitis C reinfection. Time point denoted: naive CD8 control sorted from an acute-time-point sample. Assay used: immunoSEQ multiplex PCR; TCRdb lists only in-frame clones, some missing. The sample carries about 38,000 clones, roughly 88% recorded once. Sequencing used naive CD8+ T cells from PBMCs. These receptors were collected from a woman between 18 and 30 years old who spontaneously cleared hepatitis C infection.

This CDR3 is CASSLAGSSGANVLTF. The CDR3, as DNA: TGTGCCAGCAGCTTAGCCGGGAGCTCTGGGGCCAACGTCCTGACTTTC. The chain is built from TRBV7-9 and TRBJ2-6, with D possibly matching TRBD2 (6 bases). The CDR3 consists of 16 residues. Trimming left V 0 bases short and J 0 bases short, with 6 bases between. Germline V gene data show CDR1 as SEHNR and CDR2 as FQNEAQ (reference sequence).

The chain links TRBV5-6 to TRBJ1-1; D ambiguous. Germline V gene lookup returns CDR1 SGHDT and CDR2 YYEEEE. With 2 bases removed from V and 1 base from J, the gap between germline ends came to 6 bases. The CDR3 length is 13 residues. CDR3 nucleotide sequence: TGTGCCAGCAGCTTAGCAGCGAACACTGAAGCTTTCTTT. This translates into CASSLAANTEAFF.

This rearrangement joins TRBV29-1 to TRBJ2-2, with 11 bases matching TRBD2. J lost 4 bases, V lost 2 bases, and 6 bases had no gene match. Per the germline V gene, CDR1 is SQVTM and CDR2 is ANQGSEA. There are 16 residues in the CDR3. CDR3 bases: TGCAGCGTTGAAACCTTAGCGGGAGGGACCACCGGGGAGCTGTTTTTT. It is translated as CSVETLAGGTTGELFF.

The rearrangement uses TRBV6-5 and TRBJ2-3, with 9 positions matching TRBD2. Trimming at V came to 2 bases and at J to 3 bases, leaving 3 bases not matched to a gene. Per germline, CDR1 MNHEY and CDR2 SVGAGI. The length of the CDR3 is 15 residues. CDR3 sequence reads: CASSYAGGLTDTQYF. CDR3 in DNA: TGTGCCAGCAGTTACGCGGGAGGGTTGACAGATACGCAGTATTTT.

This clone was counted between two and nine times. The V and J genes are TRBV5-5 and TRBJ1-1; TRBD1 is a possible D gene (6 bases). The germline gives CDR1 SGHKS, CDR2 YYEKEE (reference sequence). Trimming shortened V by 0 bases and J by 4 bases, and 7 bases separated the two germline ends. The CDR3 has 13 amino acids. CDR3 region: CASSLEGGTEAFF. In DNA, the CDR3 is TGTGCCAGCAGCTTGGAGGGGGGCACTGAAGCTTTCTTT.